The next 12 T cell receptor beta chains were all read from a single sample in a study of blood T cell repertoires in COVID-19. Method: immunoSEQ multiplex PCR; TCRdb's copy keeps in-frame clones and lacks some. The top ten clones hold 12% of a sample with 150,000 to 200,000 clones, 84% of them seen once. The sample comprised PBMCs or T cells enriched from blood (not recorded which). These receptors came from a man in his forties or fifties who had recovered from COVID-19.

The chain combines TRBV7-2 with TRBJ1-2; D is possibly TRBD1 (6 bases). CDR1 SGHTA and CDR2 FQGNSA come from the germline V gene. V gave up 5 bases and J gave up 8 bases, with 24 bases separating them. There are 16 residues in the CDR3. CDR3 in DNA: TGTGCCAGCAGCCCCGGGGGGGGGCCCCTTCGAGAGGGCTACACCTTC. This sequence encodes CASSPGGGPLREGYTF.

This chain links TRBV4-1 with TRBJ1-5, with D unresolved. Trimming took 1 base from V and 4 from J, leaving 17 bases between them. Germline CDR1 MGHRA, CDR2 YSYEKL. The CDR3 has 17 residues. CDR3 region: CASSQVGRLPGNQPQHF. As DNA, the CDR3 is TGCGCCAGCAGCCAAGTCGGCCGACTCCCGGGTAATCAGCCCCAGCATTTT.

The chain combines TRBV28 with TRBJ2-5, with 10 bases identical to TRBD2. CDR1 is MDHEN, CDR2 SYDVKM, per germline. Trimming cost V 6 bases and J 4 bases; bases outside gene matches: 2. The CDR3 length is 13 residues. CDR3 sequence: CASRAGGSETQYF. CDR3 nucleotides: TGTGCCAGCAGAGCGGGGGGGTCAGAGACCCAGTACTTC.

The sample holds one count of this clone. CDR3 sequence (DNA): TGTGCCAGTCTAGACAGGGTCGGACAGCCCCAGCATTTT. Residues: CASLDRVGQPQHF. The chain recombines TRBV19 with TRBJ1-5; 7 bases are shared with TRBD1. Trimming at V came to 8 bases and at J to 7 bases, leaving 8 bases not matched to a gene. Germline CDR1 reads LNHDA; CDR2 reads SQIVND (reference sequence). The CDR3 has 13 residues. The complete variable domain, with remaining parts taken from reference TRBV19 and TRBJ1-5, reads DGGITQSPKYLFRKEGQNVTLSCEQNLNHDAMYWYRQDPGQGLRLIYYSQIVNDFQKGDIAEGYSVSREKKESFPLTVTSAQKNPTAFYLCASLDRVGQPQHFGDGTRLSIL.

This clone was seen once. In DNA, the CDR3 is TGCGCCAGCAGTCGCCTAGGCCCGGCTAGCGGGGGGGCGGTACCCTACGAGCAGTACTTC. Its protein is CASSRLGPASGGAVPYEQYF. The chain joins TRBV23-1 to TRBJ2-7, with 12 bases matching TRBD2. TRBV23-1 is flagged as an ORF with uncertain function. The CDR3 covers 20 residues. Losses at the gene ends were 4 bases for V and 2 bases for J; bases not matched to a gene: 18.

Only one count was recorded for this clone. The genes are TRBV6-5 and TRBJ1-1, with 8 bases aligning to TRBD1. V lost 8 bases and J lost 5; bases outside the gene matches: 10. Germline CDR1 MNHEY, CDR2 SVGAGI. The CDR3 loop spans 14 amino acids. The DNA of the CDR3 is TGTGCCAGCTCCAGGGGGCCTTGGGAGACTGAAGCTTTCTTT. This gives the protein CASSRGPWETEAFF.

The chain couples TRBV19 to TRBJ1-5, with a tentative D call TRBD1 (6 bases). Trimming took 3 bases from V and 1 from J, leaving 10 bases between them. Germline CDR1 LNHDA, CDR2 SQIVND (reference sequence). CDR3 length equals 15 residues. The CDR3 nucleotides read TGTGCCAGTAGTATTGGGGGGGCCAGCAATCAGCCCCAGCATTTT. It yields the protein CASSIGGASNQPQHF.

This clone appeared a few times. V gene TRBV5-5 combines with J gene TRBJ1-3; 7 bases align to TRBD1. This CDR3 is built from 18 residues. V was clipped by 5 bases and J by 0 bases; unmatched bases: 14. Germline V lookup: CDR1 SGHKS, CDR2 YYEKEE (reference sequence). The CDR3 bases are TGTGCCAGCAGTCGGGCGGAGGGGGCACGGAGCTCTGGAAACACCATATATTTT. It translates to CASSRAEGARSSGNTIYF.

This clone appeared once. The chain has TRBV23-1 and TRBJ2-3; 8 nucleotides match TRBD2. TRBV23-1 is an ORF, and what it does is uncertain. Trimming cost V 0 bases and J 3 bases; bases outside gene matches: 8. The CDR3 covers 17 residues. The CDR3 DNA is TGCGCCAGCAGTCAATCTCGGGGGGGACGAGGTACAGATACGCAGTATTTT. This codes for CASSQSRGGRGTDTQYF.

This clone was seen only a few times. The V call is TRBV4-1, the J call TRBJ1-1; 7 positions match TRBD1. Losses at the gene ends were 0 bases for V and 10 bases for J; bases not matched to a gene: 5. The CDR3 has 13 amino acids. Germline assignment: CDR1 MGHRA and CDR2 YSYEKL. CDR3 in DNA: TGCGCCAGCAGCCAAGAGACAGGGAGTGCAGCTTTCTTT. The encoded protein is CASSQETGSAAFF.

The chain employs TRBV12-5 and TRBJ2-3, with a weak D call TRBD1 (6 bases). V shed 2 bases and J shed 2 bases, with 11 bases lying between them. In germline, CDR1 is LGHNT, CDR2 FRNRAP. This CDR3 spans 15 amino acids. For the CDR3, the DNA is TGTGCTAGTGGTTTGTGGGGGCAAATCACAGATACGCAGTATTTT. This codes for CASGLWGQITDTQYF.

This rearrangement joins TRBV28 to TRBJ1-5; 8 bases fit TRBD1. Germline V gene data show CDR1 as MDHEN and CDR2 as SYDVKM. V shed 3 bases and J 7 bases; nucleotides not matched to a gene: 11. The CDR3 has 16 amino acids. CDR3 sequence reads: CASSFDRGQGGQPQHF. The CDR3 DNA reads as TGTGCCAGCAGTTTTGACAGAGGACAGGGTGGCCAGCCCCAGCATTTT.